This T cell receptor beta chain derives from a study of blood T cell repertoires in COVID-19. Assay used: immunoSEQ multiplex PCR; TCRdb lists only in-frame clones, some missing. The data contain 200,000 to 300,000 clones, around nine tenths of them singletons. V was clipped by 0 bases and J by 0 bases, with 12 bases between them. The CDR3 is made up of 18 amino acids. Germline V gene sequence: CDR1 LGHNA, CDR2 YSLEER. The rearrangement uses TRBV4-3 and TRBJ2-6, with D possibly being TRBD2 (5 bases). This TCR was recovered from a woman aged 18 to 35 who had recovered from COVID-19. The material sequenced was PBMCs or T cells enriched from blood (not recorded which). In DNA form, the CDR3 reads TGCGCCAGCAGCCAAGATTCCCGGGGAAGCTCTGGGGCCAACGTCCTGACTTTC. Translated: CASSQDSRGSSGANVLTF.